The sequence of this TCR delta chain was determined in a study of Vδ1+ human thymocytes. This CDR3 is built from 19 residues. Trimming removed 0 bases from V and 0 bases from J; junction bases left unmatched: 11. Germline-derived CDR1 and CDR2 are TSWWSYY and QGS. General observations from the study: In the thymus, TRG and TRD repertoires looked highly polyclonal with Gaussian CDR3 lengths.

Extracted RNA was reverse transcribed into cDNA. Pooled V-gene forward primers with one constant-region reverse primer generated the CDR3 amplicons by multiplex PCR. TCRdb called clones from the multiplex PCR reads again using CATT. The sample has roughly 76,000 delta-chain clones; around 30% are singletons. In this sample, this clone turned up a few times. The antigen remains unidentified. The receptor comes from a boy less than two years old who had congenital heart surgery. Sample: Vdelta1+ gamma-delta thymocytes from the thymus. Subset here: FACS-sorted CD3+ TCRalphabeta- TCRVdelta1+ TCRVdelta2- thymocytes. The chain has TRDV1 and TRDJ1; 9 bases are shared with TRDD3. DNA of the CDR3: TGTGCTCTTGGGGAACTAGGCTTCCCCCTGGGGGATTACACCGATAAACTCATCTTT. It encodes CALGELGFPLGDYTDKLIF.